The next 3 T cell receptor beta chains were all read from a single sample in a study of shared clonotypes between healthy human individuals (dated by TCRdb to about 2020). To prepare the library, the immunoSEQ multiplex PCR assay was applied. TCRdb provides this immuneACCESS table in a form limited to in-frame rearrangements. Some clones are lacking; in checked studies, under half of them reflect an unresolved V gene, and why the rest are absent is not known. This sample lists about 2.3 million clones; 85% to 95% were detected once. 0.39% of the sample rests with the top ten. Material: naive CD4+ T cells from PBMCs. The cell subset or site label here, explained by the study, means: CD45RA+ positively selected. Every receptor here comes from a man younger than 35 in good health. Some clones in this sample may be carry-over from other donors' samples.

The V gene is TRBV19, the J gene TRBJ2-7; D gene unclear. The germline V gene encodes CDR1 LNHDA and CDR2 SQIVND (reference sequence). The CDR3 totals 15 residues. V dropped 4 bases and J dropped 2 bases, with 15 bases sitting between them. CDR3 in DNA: TGTGCCAGTAGTAAGGGCCCGGAACCGACCTACGAGCAGTACTTC. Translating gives CASSKGPEPTYEQYF.

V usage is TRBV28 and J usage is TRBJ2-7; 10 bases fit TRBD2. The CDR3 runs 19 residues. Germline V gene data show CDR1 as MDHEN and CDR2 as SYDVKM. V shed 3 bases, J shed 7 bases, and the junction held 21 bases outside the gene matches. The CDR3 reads CASSFSPFFRTSGDWEQYF. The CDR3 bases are TGTGCCAGCAGTTTCAGCCCGTTTTTCCGAACTAGCGGGGACTGGGAGCAGTACTTC.

CDR3 protein: CASGRAMNTEAFF. CDR3 nucleotides: TGTGCCAGCGGTAGGGCGATGAACACTGAAGCTTTCTTT. This rearrangement joins TRBV5-8 to TRBJ1-1; D call uncertain. CDR3 size: 13 residues. Germline lookup yields CDR1 SGHTS and CDR2 YDEGEE. V lost 7 bases and J 0 bases, leaving 10 bases between the germline ends. Complete variable domain (other parts from reference TRBV5-8 and TRBJ1-1): EAGVTQSPTHLIKTRGQQATLRCSPISGHTSVYWYQQALGLGLQFLLWYDEGEERNRGNFPPRFSGRQFPNYSSELNVNALELEDSALYLCASGRAMNTEAFFGQGTRLTVV.